The next 4 T cell receptor beta chains were all read from a single sample in a study of vaccination and CD4 T cells after COVID-19. These receptors' targets are unknown. An Oncomine TCR Beta short-read assay was used to sequence the DNA from cultured CD4+ T cells. TCRdb used MiXCR to reprocess the PCR reads, holding one entry per CDR3 protein. This repertoire shows over 20,000 distinct CDR3 sequences, roughly 33% found once; its top ten account for 3%. Time point described: late sampling 161 to 241 days after vaccination in three convalescent patients. Treatment indicated: approximately 9-day PBMC culture with coronavirus spike peptide pools or control peptides (ViraFEST assay). This specimen was CD4+ T cells from blood, cultured in vitro, taken about 7 months after SARS-CoV-2 vaccination. The receptor set was obtained from a human donor who had recovered from COVID-19.

This clonotype was seen a few times. The chain carries TRBV7-6 and TRBJ1-6; no clear D. Germline V lookup: CDR1 SGHVS, CDR2 FNYEAQ. V was shortened by 3 bases and J by 6 bases, with 3 bases between the two germline ends. This CDR3 has 12 amino acids. The CDR3 DNA follows: TGTGCCAGCAGCTTTGTTAATTCACCCCTCCACTTT. This sequence encodes CASSFVNSPLHF.

The chain couples TRBV20-1 to TRBJ2-5; D is unclear. CDR3 size: 13 residues. V lost 3 bases and J lost 5, with 13 bases in between. From germline, CDR1 is DFQATT and CDR2 SNEGSKA (reference sequence). This CDR3 is CSASTFSLETQYF. The CDR3 DNA follows: TGCAGTGCTAGTACATTCTCGTTGGAGACCCAGTACTTC.

The chain joins TRBV6-2 or TRBV6-3 to TRBJ2-6; TRBD2 agrees at 7 bases. The junction had 0 bases not matched to a gene; V was cut back by 2 bases and J by 2 bases. The CDR3 spans 15 residues. CDR1 is MNHEY, CDR2 SVGEGT, per germline. CDR3 residues: CASSYGGAGANVLTF. The CDR3 DNA follows: TGTGCCAGCAGTTACGGGGGGGCTGGGGCCAACGTCCTGACTTTC.

This clonotype has a handful of counts. The chain couples TRBV15 to TRBJ2-1; TRBD2 agrees at 7 bases. V was pared by 1 base and J by 0 bases, with 0 bases of the junction left unmatched. Germline V lookup: CDR1 LNHNV, CDR2 YYDKDF (reference sequence). The CDR3 spans 15 residues. The CDR3 protein is CATSRGGSSYNEQFF. The CDR3 DNA is TGTGCCACCAGCAGAGGCGGGAGCTCCTACAATGAGCAGTTCTTC.